This T cell receptor (beta chain) was obtained from a study of STAT5B mutations in CD4+ large granular lymphocyte leukemia. V was clipped by 0 bases and J by 4 bases, with 13 bases between them. This CDR3 is built from 16 residues. CDR1 and CDR2 (germline): PRHDT, FYEKMQ (reference sequence). Findings of the study overall: TRBV06-family usage was enriched in top patient clones (8/27) versus controls (2/35).

Turning to this clone: Its matching antigen is unknown.

Sequenced by immunoSEQ multiplex PCR; TCRdb stores in-frame clones only, minus some. The sample records some 21,000 clones, 70% to 75% being singletons. This TCR was sampled from a human donor in good health. The chain joins TRBV13 to TRBJ2-1; D is unclear. Sequencing was done on a sample of CD4+ T cells from blood buffy coats. Written as DNA, the CDR3 is TGTGCCAGCAGCTTAGGTCGGGCTCCCAGATACAATGAGCAGTTCTTC. This sequence encodes CASSLGRAPRYNEQFF.